This TCR beta chain appears in the sequencing data of a study of T cells in Graves' hyperthyroidism and ophthalmopathy. Study as a whole: Any treatment followed the collection of peripheral blood at initial diagnosis. Study-wide results and limits: Most thyroid-expanded clonotypes above 0.001 were also found in blood. Ophthalmopathy was separated from stable hyperthyroidism by a 13 V-J model.

Notes on this clonotype: The antigen is not known.

The V and J ends lost 5 bases and 0 bases respectively, with 14 bases between them. This CDR3 region has 15 residues. Germline V lookup: CDR1 DFQATT, CDR2 SNEGSKA (reference sequence). For the diagnoses, clinical symptoms, serum thyroxine and TRAb, thyroid ultrasound and orbital computed tomography were used. Amplified regions were TCR beta CDR3 sequences from RNA transcripts. The primer set for the first-round RT-PCR of the TCR CDR3 was HTBI. TCRdb re-derived calls from the multiplex PCR reads in MiXCR, one entry per CDR3 protein. The sample contains 350,000 to 400,000 distinct CDR3 sequences, 15% of which appear only once.

V usage is TRBV20-1 and J usage is TRBJ1-5; D is unresolved. The specimen sequenced was blood. This receptor was taken from a woman in her thirties with Graves' hyperthyroidism. The CDR3 DNA is TGCAGTGCTTACACATTGGGTTATAGCAATCAGCCCCAGCATTTT. Encoded protein: CSAYTLGYSNQPQHF.